The rows below give T cell receptor beta chains drawn from one sample of a study of T cell responses to AZD1222 COVID-19 vaccine. Profiling relied on immunoSEQ multiplex PCR, and the TCRdb table lists in-frame clones only, not all of them. This sample has 15,000 to 18,000 clones, with around 89% found just once. This specimen was peripheral blood, taken 28 days after the second AZD1222 dose. These receptors were collected from an adult who received the AZD1222 COVID-19 vaccine. CDR3s include the opening cysteine and the closing phenylalanine or tryptophan.

j_call: TRBJ1-2; cdr3_length: 13; v_call: TRBV7-8; cdr3_aa: CASSPDPFYGYTF
j_call: TRBJ2-1; cdr3_length: 14; v_call: TRBV5-1; cdr3_aa: CASSETSGIGEQFF
j_call: TRBJ1-1; cdr3_length: 16; v_call: TRBV7-6; cdr3_aa: CASSFPGGRVNTEAFF
j_call: TRBJ1-1; cdr3_length: 14; v_call: TRBV6-4; cdr3_aa: CASSAEGWATEAFF
j_call: TRBJ2-1; cdr3_length: 17; v_call: TRBV10-1; cdr3_aa: CASRRKGLAGGDGEQFF
j_call: TRBJ2-7; cdr3_length: 14; v_call: TRBV7-8; cdr3_aa: CASSADGVNYEQYF
j_call: TRBJ2-5; cdr3_length: 15; v_call: TRBV9; cdr3_aa: CASSLNVLGGSAQYF
j_call: TRBJ1-5; cdr3_length: 13; v_call: TRBV7-7; cdr3_aa: CASSPDRNQPQHF
j_call: TRBJ1-5; cdr3_length: 14; v_call: TRBV5-1; cdr3_aa: CASSLGQGDQPQHF
j_call: TRBJ1-5; cdr3_length: 17; v_call: TRBV7-2; cdr3_aa: CASSFLGQGTSNQPQHF
j_call: TRBJ1-6; cdr3_length: 13; v_call: TRBV6-1; cdr3_aa: CATGFSEDSPLHF
j_call: TRBJ1-1; cdr3_length: 13; v_call: TRBV6-5; cdr3_aa: CASSYGSQGRAFF